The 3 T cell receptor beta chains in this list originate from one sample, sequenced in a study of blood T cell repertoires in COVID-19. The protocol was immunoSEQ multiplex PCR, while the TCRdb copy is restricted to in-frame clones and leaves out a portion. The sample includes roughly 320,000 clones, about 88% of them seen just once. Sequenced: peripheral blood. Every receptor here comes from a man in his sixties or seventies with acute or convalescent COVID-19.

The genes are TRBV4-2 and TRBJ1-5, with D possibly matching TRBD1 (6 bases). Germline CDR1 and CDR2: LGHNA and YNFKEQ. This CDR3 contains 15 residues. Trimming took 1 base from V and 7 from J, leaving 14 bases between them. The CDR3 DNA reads TGTGCCAGCAGCCAAGTACAGGGAGGGATCCAGCCCCAGCATTTT. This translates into CASSQVQGGIQPQHF.

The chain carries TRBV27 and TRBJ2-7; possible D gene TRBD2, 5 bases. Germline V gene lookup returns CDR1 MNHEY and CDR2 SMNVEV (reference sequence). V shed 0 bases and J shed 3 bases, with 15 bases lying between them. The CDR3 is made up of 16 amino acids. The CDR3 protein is CASSLSGRTVSYEQYF. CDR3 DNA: TGTGCCAGCAGTTTATCCGGACGGACTGTTAGCTACGAGCAGTACTTC.

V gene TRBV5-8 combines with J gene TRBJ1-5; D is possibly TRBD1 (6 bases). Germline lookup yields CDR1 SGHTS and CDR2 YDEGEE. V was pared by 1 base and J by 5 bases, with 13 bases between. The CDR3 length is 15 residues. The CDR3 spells CASSLSGAPYQPQHF. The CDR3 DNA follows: TGTGCCAGCAGCTTGTCAGGGGCGCCTTATCAGCCCCAGCATTTT.